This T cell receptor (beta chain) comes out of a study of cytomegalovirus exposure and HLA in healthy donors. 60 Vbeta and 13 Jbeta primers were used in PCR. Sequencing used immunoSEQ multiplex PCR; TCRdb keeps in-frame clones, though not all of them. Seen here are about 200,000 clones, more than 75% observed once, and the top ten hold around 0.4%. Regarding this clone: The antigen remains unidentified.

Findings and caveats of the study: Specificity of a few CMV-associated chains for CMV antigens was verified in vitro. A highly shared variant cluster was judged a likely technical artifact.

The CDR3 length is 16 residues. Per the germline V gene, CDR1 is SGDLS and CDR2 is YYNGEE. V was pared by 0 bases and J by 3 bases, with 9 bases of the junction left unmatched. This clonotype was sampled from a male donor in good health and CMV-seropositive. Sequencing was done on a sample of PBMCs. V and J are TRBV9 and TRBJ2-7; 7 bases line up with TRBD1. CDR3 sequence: CASSVDGSGQLYEQYF. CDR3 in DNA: TGTGCCAGCAGCGTAGATGGTTCGGGACAGCTCTACGAGCAGTACTTC.